The clone carrying this T cell receptor (beta chain) was observed a few times. Its antigen is currently unknown. Pooled samples include second doses given at about 4 or 12 weeks. TCRdb keeps only in-frame clones here, not all; method: immunoSEQ multiplex PCR. The table lists approximately 130,000 clones, around 90% of them singletons. This specimen belongs to a study of T cell responses to AZD1222 COVID-19 vaccine. Study conclusions and caveats: The donor cohort was predominantly white British with a female majority, and clonal diversity may have been underestimated. Among those given AZD1222, only 6 or 7 were seropositive at baseline. Epitopes outside B.1.351 and B.1.1.7 mutated regions reportedly drew nearly half of spike TCRs.

The receptor comes from an adult who received the AZD1222 COVID-19 vaccine. Sequencing was performed on peripheral blood, taken 28 days after the second AZD1222 dose.

The CDR3 loop is CAASDSGPGELFF. DNA for the CDR3: TGTGCCGCCTCGGATAGCGGCCCCGGGGAGCTGTTTTTT. J is TRBJ2-2 and V is TRBV15; D might be TRBD2 (6 bases). Germline V gene sequence: CDR1 LNHNV, CDR2 YYDKDF (reference sequence). V was pared by 11 bases and J by 6 bases, with 16 bases between. The CDR3 sequence is 13 residues long.